This T cell receptor beta chain was sequenced for a study of blood T cell repertoires in COVID-19. Study as a whole: From the United States, Italy and Spain came samples of acute and convalescent COVID-19.

In the study's own analysis: Counts of nucleated cells, estimated from reference gene primer amplification, were obtained. Measured with immunoSEQ multiplex PCR; TCRdb has only the in-frame clones, and not every one. The V and J calls and clone size come from that table; D and trimming were worked out from the DNA. The table lists around 89,000 clones, 89% of them singletons. The TCR sequence derives from a man in his fifties with acute or convalescent COVID-19. Sequenced: peripheral blood.

The chain's CDR3 is CASSPGTGSSGTYGYTF. The CDR3 bases are TGTGCCAGCAGCCCCGGGACAGGCTCATCGGGTACCTATGGCTACACCTTC. V is TRBV5-5 and J is TRBJ1-2, with 8 bases that match TRBD1. The CDR3 consists of 17 residues. The trim removed 4 bases at V and 4 bases at J, leaving 15 bases unmatched. The germline CDR1 and CDR2 sequences are SGHKS and YYEKEE (reference sequence).